A selection of T cell receptor beta chains follows, all from one sample in a study of cytomegalovirus exposure and HLA in healthy donors. Assay: immunoSEQ multiplex PCR; the TCRdb copy retains only in-frame clones and omits some. The sample has approximately 170,000 clones, around 80% seen once; the top ten hold over 0.65%. Sequencing input: PBMCs. The receptors originated from a woman aged 18-29 years in good health and CMV-seronegative. CDR3s include the opening cysteine and the closing phenylalanine or tryptophan. The order of the fields is J gene, V gene, CDR3 protein.

j_gene: TRBJ2-3
v_gene: TRBV9
CDR3aa: CASSVGGAGGDLHTQYF

j_gene: TRBJ2-1
v_gene: TRBV5-1
CDR3aa: CASSSYPGGYNEQFF

j_gene: TRBJ1-2
v_gene: TRBV7-9
CDR3aa: CASSLSGTGGYGYTF

j_gene: TRBJ1-5
v_gene: TRBV6-6
CDR3aa: CASSSTMDRAQPQHF

j_gene: TRBJ2-1
v_gene: TRBV10-3
CDR3aa: CAISGRTSGSLKSYNEQFF

j_gene: TRBJ1-6
v_gene: TRBV13
CDR3aa: CASSFSDRVYSPLHF

j_gene: TRBJ2-1
v_gene: TRBV30
CDR3aa: CAWDIGLAGNNEQFF

j_gene: TRBJ2-1
v_gene: TRBV4-1
CDR3aa: CASSQAPGTSGSYEQFF

j_gene: TRBJ1-2
v_gene: TRBV4-1
CDR3aa: CASSQGAGSYGYTF

j_gene: TRBJ1-1
v_gene: TRBV15
CDR3aa: CATSSEGGYIEAFF

j_gene: TRBJ1-2
v_gene: TRBV19
CDR3aa: CASSIGIRGYGYTF

j_gene: TRBJ1-2
v_gene: TRBV19
CDR3aa: CASSLGQLIGYGYTF

j_gene: TRBJ1-3
v_gene: TRBV7-9
CDR3aa: CASQSVPRNTIYF

j_gene: TRBJ2-1
v_gene: TRBV28
CDR3aa: CASPPNRDWTYNEQFF

j_gene: TRBJ1-4
v_gene: TRBV5-4
CDR3aa: CASSRTGGGNNEKLFF

j_gene: TRBJ1-3
v_gene: TRBV7-8
CDR3aa: CASRQGRFSGNTIYF

j_gene: TRBJ2-7
v_gene: TRBV7-8
CDR3aa: CASSLGSQGTLTYEQYF

j_gene: TRBJ1-5
v_gene: TRBV19
CDR3aa: CASSIVGKTGNQPQHF

j_gene: TRBJ2-4
v_gene: TRBV4-3
CDR3aa: CASSDRGNIQYF

j_gene: TRBJ1-5
v_gene: TRBV7-9
CDR3aa: CSSSFFWGEGNQPQHF

j_gene: -
v_gene: TRBV4-1
CDR3aa: CASAGGTVSPRYEQYF

j_gene: TRBJ2-1
v_gene: TRBV28
CDR3aa: CASSLSGDSLYNEQFF

j_gene: TRBJ2-1
v_gene: TRBV12-5
CDR3aa: CASGLREKPAEQFF

j_gene: TRBJ2-5
v_gene: TRBV27
CDR3aa: CASASGTRNDETQYF

j_gene: TRBJ2-3
v_gene: TRBV19
CDR3aa: CASSIRRSGRDTQYF

j_gene: TRBJ1-4
v_gene: TRBV11-3
CDR3aa: CASSLVQGSNEKLFF

j_gene: TRBJ2-2
v_gene: TRBV7-2
CDR3aa: CASSLFNLRQVHGELFF

j_gene: TRBJ2-2
v_gene: TRBV7-9
CDR3aa: CASSPSSGQNTGELFF

j_gene: TRBJ2-7
v_gene: TRBV5-6
CDR3aa: CASSSTSGSPGDF

j_gene: TRBJ2-1
v_gene: TRBV28
CDR3aa: CASSPPGQGTTNEQFF

j_gene: TRBJ2-7
v_gene: TRBV7-9
CDR3aa: CASWHTNSYEQYF

j_gene: TRBJ2-7
v_gene: TRBV2
CDR3aa: CASSEQGQGHEQYF

j_gene: TRBJ2-1
v_gene: TRBV6-7
CDR3aa: CASRRTSGSYYNEQFF

j_gene: TRBJ2-5
v_gene: TRBV28
CDR3aa: CASSRGQETQYF

j_gene: TRBJ1-1
v_gene: TRBV6-1
CDR3aa: CASSDQGWTEAFF

j_gene: TRBJ2-7
v_gene: TRBV5-4
CDR3aa: CASSSGLAGTPREQYF

j_gene: TRBJ2-5
v_gene: TRBV28
CDR3aa: CASQKIQETQYF

j_gene: TRBJ2-1
v_gene: TRBV21-1
CDR3aa: CASSKGVGVNEQFF

j_gene: TRBJ1-2
v_gene: TRBV7-2
CDR3aa: CASGRGYGYTF

j_gene: TRBJ1-2
v_gene: TRBV25-1
CDR3aa: CASSEWDRGRSGYTF

j_gene: TRBJ1-1
v_gene: TRBV5-1
CDR3aa: CASRIDSRNTEAFF

j_gene: TRBJ2-7
v_gene: TRBV9
CDR3aa: CASSVGTGQGKQYF

j_gene: TRBJ2-7
v_gene: TRBV6-1
CDR3aa: CASSAGGDDYEQYF

j_gene: TRBJ2-4
v_gene: TRBV28
CDR3aa: CASRQGGWDIQYF

j_gene: TRBJ2-7
v_gene: TRBV29-1
CDR3aa: CSVRDTALAGTYEQYF